This TCR beta chain was found in a study of cytomegalovirus exposure and HLA in healthy donors. Study-level background: In a later analysis, the roughly 120 validation repertoires were reported to have used the same platform as the roughly 700 first-cohort repertoires. Study-wide results and caveats: Researchers reported that a few CMV-associated chains were confirmed in vitro as CMV antigen-specific. Cytomegalovirus status was reportedly diagnosed by the classifier with high sensitivity and specificity.

Sequencing was performed with immunoSEQ multiplex PCR; in TCRdb, only in-frame clones are kept and a portion is missing. The sample shows roughly 70,000 clones, over 90% of them seen only once. The germline gives CDR1 SGHVS, CDR2 FNYEAQ. This CDR3 has 18 amino acids. The germline V and J ends were trimmed by 0 bases and 7 bases, with 23 bases remaining between them. With regard to this clone: Its antigen is unidentified.

The source of this sequence is a woman aged 18-30 years in good health and CMV-seropositive. This chain links TRBV7-6 with TRBJ2-3; TRBD2 is a possible D gene (7 bases). Sequenced sample: PBMCs. The CDR3 reads CASSLAGAGGSYWNTQYF. DNA of the CDR3: TGTGCCAGCAGCTTAGCGGGGGCGGGCGGGAGCTATTGGAATACGCAGTATTTT.